This entry features one T cell receptor beta chain sequence. This clonotype was counted many times. This receptor's antigen is unknown. No qualities accompany the bases; no much larger clone lies one base away. The TCR beta CDR3 regions were amplified from RNA transcripts. A first-round RT-PCR of the TCR CDR3 used the HTBI primer set with the Qiagen OneStep RT-PCR kit. A second multiplex PCR round built the libraries, followed by size selection and purification. The libraries were sequenced on an Illumina HiSeq2000 using paired-end 100 bp reads. The study's own analysis went as follows. SOAPnuke was used to process the raw data, throwing out any read that contained adapters or uncalled bases, had a mean Phred below 15, or lacked an exact constant-primer or identifier match. High-quality paired reads were merged with COPE v1.2.5, and unique nucleotide sequences were defined as clonotypes. Clonotypes were aligned to IMGT TRBV, TRBD and TRBJ reference segments using MiTCR v1.1. The analysis was restricted to V-J combinations with a frequency above 0.0001, which together covered just over 99% of the repertoires. The TCS score was defined as F50 (clonal expansion) divided by E x V (chaos), with BLOSUM62-based TCRdist calculated between CDR3 peptides within each V-J. Welch's t-statistics and random forest reduced around 520 V-J features to some 14, which were used in a naive Bayes classifier (R e1071). In TCRdb, the public reads were trimmed at Q25 with fastp and aligned with MiXCR, with productive beta chains retained. Entries that share a CDR3 protein sequence are merged under the most common genes and DNA. The V and J calls, along with clone size, are taken from TCRdb and not from the paper's own processing. The sample has under 350,000 distinct CDR3 sequences on record, roughly an eighth of them singletons. The ten top clones hold approximately 7.9% of the sample.

The data stem from a study of T cells in Graves' hyperthyroidism and ophthalmopathy (dated by TCRdb to between 2018 and 2021). About the investigation overall: Peripheral blood samples were taken at the time of initial diagnosis, prior to any treatment. The approximately 95 discovery patients were divided at random into training and test sets in a 7:3 ratio. TCR V-J signatures able to tell the groups apart were searched for in a discovery cohort of 100 patients, of whom over 40 had Graves' ophthalmopathy and about 60 had stable Graves' hyperthyroidism. An independent validation cohort of some 18 hyperthyroidism patients and roughly 16 patients who later progressed to ophthalmopathy tested prospective prediction of ophthalmopathy. The study also compared thyroid tissue and blood T-cell repertoires from roughly six Graves' hyperthyroidism patients. TCR Vbeta CDR3 sequencing of 130 to 150 peripheral blood samples (approximately 44 ophthalmopathy, 75 hyperthyroidism and roughly 17 progressor patients) is reported in the paper. After blood sampling, hyperthyroidism patients were treated with methimazole at a starting dose of 30 mg daily, and ophthalmopathy patients were treated with high-dose intravenous methylprednisolone. Findings and caveats that apply to the study as a whole: In cross-validation, a model built on a 13 V-J signature told ophthalmopathy apart from stable hyperthyroidism with under 90% sensitivity and approximately 81% specificity, and in testing the same model reached 80%/75%. During validation, the model predicted progression to ophthalmopathy a median of around 7 months ahead of onset, with more than 55% sensitivity and almost 75% specificity. Most expanded thyroid clonotypes (frequency above 0.001) were also detected in blood, suggesting blood repertoires may reflect thyroid immune responses. No statistical method was used to fix the sample size in advance, and group allocation was not hidden from the investigators.

The CDR3 has 16 amino acids, counting the end cysteine and phenylalanine. Only the CDR3 portion is preserved as DNA: 48 bases, with reading frame beginning at the first base. From a lookup of the germline V gene (reference sequence), CDR1 and CDR2 are MNHEY and SMNVEV. Ends trimmed: V by 2 bases, J by 3 bases; bases unmatched to a gene: 8. Stable Graves' hyperthyroidism was defined as no progression to ophthalmopathy during 18 months of follow-up. The hyperthyroidism patients were between 18 and 65 years old and newly diagnosed, with a disease duration of less than 2 months. Any patient with an uncontrolled infection, another autoimmune disease, pregnancy or lactation was excluded. Diagnoses were based on clinical symptoms, serum thyroxine and TRAb, thyroid ultrasound and orbital computed tomography. PBMCs were isolated from about 9 ml of fresh peripheral blood by Ficoll-Paque density gradient centrifugation. Total RNA was extracted with Trizol reagent, and quality was checked on an Agilent 2100 Bioanalyzer.

The source is a woman aged 40 to 49 with Graves' hyperthyroidism. The chain employs TRBV27 and TRBJ2-7; the junction holds 9 bases that match TRBD2. Input material: blood. CDR3 reads: CASSLAGGYNLYEQYF. The bases read TGTGCCAGCAGTTTAGCGGGAGGGTATAACCTCTACGAGCAGTACTTC.